This TCR beta chain appears in the sequencing data of a study of shared clonotypes between healthy human individuals. TCRdb's table, derived via immunoSEQ multiplex PCR, lists solely in-frame clones and lacks some. The repertoire has nearly 2 million clones, about 95% of them found once; the top ten carry 1% to 1.5%. In the naive CD8 group, cells lacked CD45RO and were positively selected for CCR7, so terminally differentiated effector memory CD45RA+ cells were left out. This clone was recorded only once. What it binds is not known. CDR1 SEHNR and CDR2 FQNEAQ come from the germline V gene (reference sequence). Trimming left V 6 bases short and J 2 bases short, with 23 bases between. The CDR3 has 17 residues. Findings and limits, study-wide: Naive CD4 clonotype sharing across several donors was 5% to 6%. The researchers took only blood, and tissue repertoires probably look different.

The chain recombines TRBV7-9 with TRBJ2-7, with D perhaps TRBD1 (6 bases). The origin of this receptor is a man aged 18 to 35 in good health. What was sequenced was naive CD8+ T cells sorted from blood. The CDR3 nucleotides are TGTGCCAGCAGTAAGGGCCCTGGGGGCGGCTGGCCCTACGAGCAGTACTTC. Translating it yields CASSKGPGGGWPYEQYF.